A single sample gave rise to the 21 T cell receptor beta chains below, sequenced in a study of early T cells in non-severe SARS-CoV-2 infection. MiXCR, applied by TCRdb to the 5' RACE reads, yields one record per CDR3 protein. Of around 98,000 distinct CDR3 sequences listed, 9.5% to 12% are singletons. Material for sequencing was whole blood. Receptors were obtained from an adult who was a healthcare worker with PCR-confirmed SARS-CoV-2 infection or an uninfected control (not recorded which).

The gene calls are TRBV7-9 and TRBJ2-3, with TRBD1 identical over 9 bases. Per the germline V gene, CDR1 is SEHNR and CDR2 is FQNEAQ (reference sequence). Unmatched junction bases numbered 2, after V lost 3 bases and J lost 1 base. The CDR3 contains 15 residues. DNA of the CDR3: TGTGCCAGCAGCTTTTGGACAGGGGGCACAGATACGCAGTATTTT. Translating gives CASSFWTGGTDTQYF.

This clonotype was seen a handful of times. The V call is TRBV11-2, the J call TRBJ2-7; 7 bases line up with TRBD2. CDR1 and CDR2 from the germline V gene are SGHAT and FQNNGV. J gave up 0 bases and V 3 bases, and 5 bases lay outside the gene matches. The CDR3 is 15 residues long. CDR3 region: CASSFAGDLSYEQYF. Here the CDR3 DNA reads TGTGCCAGCAGCTTCGCGGGAGACCTCTCCTACGAGCAGTACTTC. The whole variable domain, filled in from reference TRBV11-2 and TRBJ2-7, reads EAGVAQSPRYKIIEKRQSVAFWCNPISGHATLYWYQQILGQGPKLLIQFQNNGVVDDSQLPKDRFSAERLKGVDSTLKIQPAKLEDSAVYLCASSFAGDLSYEQYFGPGTRLTVT.

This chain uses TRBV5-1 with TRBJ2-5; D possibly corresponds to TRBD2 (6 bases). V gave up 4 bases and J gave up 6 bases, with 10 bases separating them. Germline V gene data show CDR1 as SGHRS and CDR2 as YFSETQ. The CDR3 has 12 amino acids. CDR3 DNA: TGCGCCAGCAGCGCGGAGGGGAAGACCCAGTACTTC. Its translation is CASSAEGKTQYF.

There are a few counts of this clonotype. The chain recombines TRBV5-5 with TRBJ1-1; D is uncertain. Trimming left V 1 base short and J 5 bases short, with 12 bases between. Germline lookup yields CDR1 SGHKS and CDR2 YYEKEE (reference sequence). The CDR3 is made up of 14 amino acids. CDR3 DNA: TGTGCCAGCAGCTTGCGGGGAGTGGTGACTGAAGCTTTCTTT. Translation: CASSLRGVVTEAFF.

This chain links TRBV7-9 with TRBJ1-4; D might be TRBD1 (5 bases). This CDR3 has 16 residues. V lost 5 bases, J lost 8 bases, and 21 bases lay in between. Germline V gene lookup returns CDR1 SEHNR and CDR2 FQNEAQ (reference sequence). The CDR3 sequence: CASSALPGPLGEKLFF. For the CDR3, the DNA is TGTGCCAGCAGCGCACTGCCGGGACCTCTCGGGGAAAAACTGTTTTTT.

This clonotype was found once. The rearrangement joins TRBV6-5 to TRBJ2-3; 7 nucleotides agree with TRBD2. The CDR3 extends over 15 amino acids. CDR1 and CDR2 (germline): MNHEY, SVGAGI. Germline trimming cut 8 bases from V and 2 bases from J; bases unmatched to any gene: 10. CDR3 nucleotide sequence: TGTGCCAGCTACCAGACTAGCCGCCTCACAGATACGCAGTATTTT. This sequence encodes CASYQTSRLTDTQYF.

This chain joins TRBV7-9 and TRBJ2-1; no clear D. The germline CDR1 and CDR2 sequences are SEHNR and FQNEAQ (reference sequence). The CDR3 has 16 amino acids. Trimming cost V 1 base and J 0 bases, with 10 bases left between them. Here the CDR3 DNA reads TGTGCCAGCAGCTTAGGACTCGGTCCCTCCTACAATGAGCAGTTCTTC. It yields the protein CASSLGLGPSYNEQFF. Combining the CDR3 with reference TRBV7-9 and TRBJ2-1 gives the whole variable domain DTGVSQNPRHKITKRGQNVTFRCDPISEHNRLYWYRQTLGQGPEFLTYFQNEAQLEKSRLLSDRFSAERPKGSFSTLEIQRTEQGDSAMYLCASSLGLGPSYNEQFFGPGTRLTVL.

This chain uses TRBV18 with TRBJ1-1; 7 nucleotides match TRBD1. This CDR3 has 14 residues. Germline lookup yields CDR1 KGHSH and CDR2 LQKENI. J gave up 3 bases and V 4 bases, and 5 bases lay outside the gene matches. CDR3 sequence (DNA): TGTGCCAGCTCACTTACGGGGACAGACACTGAAGCTTTCTTT. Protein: CASSLTGTDTEAFF.

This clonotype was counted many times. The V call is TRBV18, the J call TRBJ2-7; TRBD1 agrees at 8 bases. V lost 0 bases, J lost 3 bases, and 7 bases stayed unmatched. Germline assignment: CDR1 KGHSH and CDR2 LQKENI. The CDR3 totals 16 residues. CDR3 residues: CASSPPQGTGGYEQYF. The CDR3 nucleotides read TGTGCCAGCTCACCACCGCAGGGGACAGGCGGCTACGAGCAGTACTTC.

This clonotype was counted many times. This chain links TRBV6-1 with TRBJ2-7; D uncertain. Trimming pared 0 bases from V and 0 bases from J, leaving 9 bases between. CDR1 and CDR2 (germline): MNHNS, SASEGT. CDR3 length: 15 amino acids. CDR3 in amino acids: CASSEASSGSYEQYF. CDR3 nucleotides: TGTGCCAGCAGTGAAGCTAGCTCGGGCTCCTACGAGCAGTACTTC.

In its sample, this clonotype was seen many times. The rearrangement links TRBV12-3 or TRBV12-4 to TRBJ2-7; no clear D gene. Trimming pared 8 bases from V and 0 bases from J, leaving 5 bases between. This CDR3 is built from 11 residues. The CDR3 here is CASSPSYEQYF. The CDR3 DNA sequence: TGTGCCAGCTCTCCCTCCTACGAGCAGTACTTC.

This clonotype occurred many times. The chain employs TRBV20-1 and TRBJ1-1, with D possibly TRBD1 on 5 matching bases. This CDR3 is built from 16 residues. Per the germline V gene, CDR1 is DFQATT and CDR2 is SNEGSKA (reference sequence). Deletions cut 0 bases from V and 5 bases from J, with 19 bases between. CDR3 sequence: CSARDRKQATFTEAFF. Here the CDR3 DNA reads TGCAGTGCTAGAGATAGAAAACAGGCGACGTTTACTGAAGCTTTCTTT.

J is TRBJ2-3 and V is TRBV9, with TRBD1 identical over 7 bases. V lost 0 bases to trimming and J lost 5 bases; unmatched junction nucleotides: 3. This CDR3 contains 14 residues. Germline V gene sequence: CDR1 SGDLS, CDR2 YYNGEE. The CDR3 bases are TGTGCCAGCAGCGTAGAATCAGGGGGAGATACGCAGTATTTT. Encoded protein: CASSVESGGDTQYF.

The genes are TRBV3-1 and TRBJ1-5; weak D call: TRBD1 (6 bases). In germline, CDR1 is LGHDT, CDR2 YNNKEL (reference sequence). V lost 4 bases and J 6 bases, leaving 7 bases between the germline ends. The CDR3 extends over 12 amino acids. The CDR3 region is CASSRGGQPQHF. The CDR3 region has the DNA TGTGCCAGCAGCCGAGGGGGTCAGCCCCAGCATTTT.

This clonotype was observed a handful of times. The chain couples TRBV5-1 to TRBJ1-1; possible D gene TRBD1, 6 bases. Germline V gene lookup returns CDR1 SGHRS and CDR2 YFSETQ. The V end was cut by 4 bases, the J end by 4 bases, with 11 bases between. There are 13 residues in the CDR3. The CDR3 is CASSLTGPTEAFF. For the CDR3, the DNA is TGCGCCAGCAGCCTCACAGGGCCCACTGAAGCTTTCTTT.

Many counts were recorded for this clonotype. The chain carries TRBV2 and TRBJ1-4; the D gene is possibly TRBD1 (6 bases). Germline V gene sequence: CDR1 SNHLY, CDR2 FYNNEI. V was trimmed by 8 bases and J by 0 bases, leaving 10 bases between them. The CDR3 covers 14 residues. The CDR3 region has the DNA TGTGCCAGCTCTAGGACAGCAACTAATGAAAAACTGTTTTTT. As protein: CASSRTATNEKLFF.

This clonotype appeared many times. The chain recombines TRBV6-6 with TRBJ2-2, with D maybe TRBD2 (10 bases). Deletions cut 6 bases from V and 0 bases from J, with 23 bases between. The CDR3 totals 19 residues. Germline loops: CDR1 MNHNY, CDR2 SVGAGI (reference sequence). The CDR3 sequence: CASSHRGRLAGANTGELFF. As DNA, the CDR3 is TGTGCCAGCAGCCACAGGGGGCGGCTAGCGGGAGCGAACACCGGGGAGCTGTTTTTT.

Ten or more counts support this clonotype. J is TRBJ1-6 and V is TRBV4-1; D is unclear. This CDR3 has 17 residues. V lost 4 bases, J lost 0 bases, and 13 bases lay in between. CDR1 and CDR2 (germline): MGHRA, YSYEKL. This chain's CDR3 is CASSPSPLSSYNSPLHF. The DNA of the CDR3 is TGCGCCAGCAGCCCTTCCCCTCTAAGCTCCTATAATTCACCCCTCCACTTT.

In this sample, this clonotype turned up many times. In DNA form, the CDR3 reads TGTGCCAGCAGCTTCACCCCAGATACGCAGTATTTT. Translation: CASSFTPDTQYF. The chain combines TRBV5-6 with TRBJ2-3; the D is unclear. V was shortened by 2 bases and J by 4 bases, with 5 bases between the two germline ends. The CDR3 spans 12 residues. CDR1 SGHDT and CDR2 YYEEEE come from the germline V gene.

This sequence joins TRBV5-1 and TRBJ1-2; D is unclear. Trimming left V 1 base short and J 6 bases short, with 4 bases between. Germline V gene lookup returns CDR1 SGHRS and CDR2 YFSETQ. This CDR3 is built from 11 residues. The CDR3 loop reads CASSLNDGYTF. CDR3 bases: TGCGCCAGCAGCTTGAATGATGGCTACACCTTC.

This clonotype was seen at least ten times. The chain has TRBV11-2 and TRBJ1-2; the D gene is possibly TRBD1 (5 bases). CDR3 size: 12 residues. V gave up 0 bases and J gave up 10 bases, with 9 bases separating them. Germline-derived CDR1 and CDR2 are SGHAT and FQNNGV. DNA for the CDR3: TGTGCCAGCAGCTTAGAGGGCAGGGCCTACACCTTC. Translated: CASSLEGRAYTF.